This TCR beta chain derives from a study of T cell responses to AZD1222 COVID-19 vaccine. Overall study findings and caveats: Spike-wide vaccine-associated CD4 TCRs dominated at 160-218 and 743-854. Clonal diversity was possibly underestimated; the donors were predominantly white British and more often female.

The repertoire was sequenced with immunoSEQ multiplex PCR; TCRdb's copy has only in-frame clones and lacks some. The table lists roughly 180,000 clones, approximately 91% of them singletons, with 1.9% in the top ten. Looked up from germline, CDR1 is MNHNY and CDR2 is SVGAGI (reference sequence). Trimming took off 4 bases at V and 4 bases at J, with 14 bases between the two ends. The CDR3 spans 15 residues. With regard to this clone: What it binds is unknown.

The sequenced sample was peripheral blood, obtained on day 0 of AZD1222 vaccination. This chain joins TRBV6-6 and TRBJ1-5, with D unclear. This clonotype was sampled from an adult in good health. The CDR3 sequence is CASSFKDGDNQPQHF. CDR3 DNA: TGTGCCAGCAGTTTCAAGGACGGGGATAATCAGCCCCAGCATTTT.